This T cell receptor (beta chain) emerged from a study of a mutant IDH1 vaccine in newly diagnosed glioma. Study at large: Beforehand, treatment had been radiotherapy, temozolomide, or both; the majority received both. Study-wide results and limits: Vaccine-induced immune responses were detected in roughly 92% of patients. Apparently unrelated to pseudoprogression were changes in the top peripheral T cell clonotypes.

The V gene lost 5 bases and the J gene lost 4 bases, with 14 bases spanning the gap. Per germline, CDR1 MNHEY and CDR2 SVGAGI. The CDR3 contains 14 residues. The repertoire was sequenced with immunoSEQ multiplex PCR; TCRdb's copy has only in-frame clones and lacks some. Among around 26,000 clones listed, approximately 82% were seen once. Concerning this clone itself: Its antigen is as yet unknown.

Time point: week 35, safety follow-up. All doses held 300 ug of mutant IDH1 20-mer peptide, with topical imiquimod. This sequence joins TRBV6-5 and TRBJ1-2, with D possibly being TRBD1 (6 bases). The origin of this receptor is a man aged 30-40 years with glioma. The input for sequencing was PBMCs, taken from a glioma patient whose treatment included an IDH1 peptide vaccine. The CDR3 sequence is CASSPTGKAYGYTF. CDR3 nucleotide sequence: TGTGCCAGCAGTCCTACAGGGAAGGCCTATGGCTACACCTTC.